Listed below are T cell receptor beta chains from one sample, sequenced in a study of blood T cell repertoires in COVID-19. Some clones are missing from TCRdb's copy, which holds only in-frame ones; the method was immunoSEQ multiplex PCR. Of 400,000 to 450,000 clones detected, roughly 90% appear once; the ten largest clones hold around 0.92%. The specimen was peripheral blood. Receptors originate from a young man with COVID-19, enrolled during active disease. The CDR3 runs from the conserved cysteine through the conserved F or W. A D gene is named only where the DNA matches it firmly. Clone sizes are given selectively: once, few, many, or a class where the clone is expanded.

TGCGCCAGCAGCTTGGCATATCGGAGCACTGAAGCTTTCTTT CASSLAYRSTEAFF TRBJ1-1 NA NA TRBV5-1
TGTGCCAGCAGCTATACAGGGACAGGTCGGGAGCAGTACTTC CASSYTGTGREQYF TRBJ2-7 NA TRBD1 TRBV7-9
TGTGCCAGCAGCGTAGGATATCTCGGCGGGGGGGCCATCGAGCAGTACTTC CASSVGYLGGGAIEQYF TRBJ2-7 once TRBD2 TRBV9
TGCAGCGTCTCCGACAGGGTATTAAACATTCAGTACTTC CSVSDRVLNIQYF TRBJ2-4 NA TRBD1 TRBV29-1
TGTGCCACCAGTGATGATGGCAGTAACTATGGCTACACCTTC CATSDDGSNYGYTF TRBJ1-2 NA NA TRBV24-1
TGTGCAAGTCGCATACGGACTAGCGGGGACGCAGATACGCAGTATTTT CASRIRTSGDADTQYF TRBJ2-3 NA NA TRBV12-2
TGTGCCAGCAGCTTGGGGCAGGGTCACCAGCCCCAGCATTTT CASSLGQGHQPQHF TRBJ1-5 NA NA TRBV5-8
TGTGCCACCAGTGATTTGCATGGCGGGAGATTAGGGACACTATGGGGCTACACCTTC CATSDLHGGRLGTLWGYTF TRBJ1-2 NA NA TRBV24-1
TGCGCCAGCAGCTCCCGCAGGGGGCGCGAGCACGAGCAGTACTTC CASSSRRGREHEQYF TRBJ2-7 NA TRBD1 TRBV5-1
TGCAGCGTTATCTACCTACAGGGGGCAAGGGAGACCCAGTACTTC CSVIYLQGARETQYF TRBJ2-5 NA TRBD1 TRBV29-1
TGTGCCTTGGAAGCGGGGGTCAACTATGGCTACACCTTC CALEAGVNYGYTF TRBJ1-2 NA NA TRBV30
TGTGCCATCAGCCGACAGGGCGCCTACGAGCAGTACTTC CAISRQGAYEQYF TRBJ2-7 once TRBD1 TRBV10-3
TGTGCCAGCTCCTCGGGGGGTGAGACCCAGTACTTC CASSSGGETQYF TRBJ2-5 once TRBD2 TRBV12-3/TRBV12-4
TGTGCCAGCAGCCGTCAGAGAGATGGGCAGGAAGCTTTCTTT CASSRQRDGQEAFF TRBJ1-1 NA NA TRBV3-1/TRBV3-2
TGTGCCTGGACCGCACCGGGACTAGCGGGAACCTACGAGCAGTACTTC CAWTAPGLAGTYEQYF TRBJ2-7 NA TRBD2 TRBV30
TGTGCCAGCAGCGTAGGGGGAGAAAACACTGAAGCTTTCTTT CASSVGGENTEAFF TRBJ1-1 few NA TRBV9
TGTGCCAGCAGCCTACCGGGACAGGGGACAGATACGCAGTATTTT CASSLPGQGTDTQYF TRBJ2-3 NA TRBD1 TRBV5-4
TGTGCCACCAGTGGTTTACAAAACAATGAGCAGTTCTTC CATSGLQNNEQFF TRBJ2-1 NA NA TRBV24-1
TGCGCCAGCAGTGAGAGGGGACAGCTACTACTCAGGGTTCAGCCCCAGCATTTT CASSERGQLLLRVQPQHF TRBJ1-5 few TRBD1 TRBV10-1
TGTGCCAGCTCACCCAATTTGTACGAGCAGTACTTC CASSPNLYEQYF TRBJ2-7 NA NA TRBV18
TGTGCCAGCAGCCTACAGGGGATGGTGAACACTGAAGCTTTCTTT CASSLQGMVNTEAFF TRBJ1-1 NA TRBD1 TRBV5-4
TGTGCCAGCATACCACTACTAGCCGTTTGGGAGACCCAGTACTTC CASIPLLAVWETQYF TRBJ2-5 NA NA TRBV2
TGTGCCAGCAGCACAAGCGGGAGAGGGACCCAGTACTTC CASSTSGRGTQYF TRBJ2-5 NA TRBD2 TRBV11-2
TGTGCCAGTAGTATGTCAGTCGGGGGGTACGGCTACACCTTC CASSMSVGGYGYTF TRBJ1-2 NA NA TRBV19
TGTGCCAGCAGCCAAGATCGGGGGAATGAGCAGTTCTTC CASSQDRGNEQFF TRBJ2-1 NA NA TRBV3-1/TRBV3-2
TGTGCCACCAGCAGCGACTCCTTTTCCCTTAAGCAGTACTTC CATSSDSFSLKQYF TRBJ2-7 NA NA TRBV15
TGCGCCAGCAGCTTGGATCGCAGGGCAGAGACCCAGTACTTC CASSLDRRAETQYF TRBJ2-5 NA NA TRBV5-1
TGTGCCAGCAGCGGGACAGCTGGGGCCAACGTCCTGACTTTC CASSGTAGANVLTF TRBJ2-6 NA TRBD1 TRBV3-1/TRBV3-2
TGTGCCAGCAGCTCATCGGGGGAGGGAGAGACCCAGTACTTC CASSSSGEGETQYF TRBJ2-5 NA TRBD2 TRBV7-6
TGTGCCAGCAGCGCCGGGACTGAAGCTTTCTTT CASSAGTEAFF TRBJ1-1 NA NA TRBV7-9
TGTGCCAGCAGTTTGGGACTAGCGGGGGTATACAATGAGCAGTTCTTC CASSLGLAGVYNEQFF TRBJ2-1 NA TRBD2 TRBV27
TGTGCCAGCAGTTTTCAGGGCAGGGAAAAAGAGACCCAGTACTTC CASSFQGREKETQYF TRBJ2-5 NA NA TRBV28
TGTGCCAGCAGCGATCGACTAGCGGGGCACAATGAGCAGTTCTTC CASSDRLAGHNEQFF TRBJ2-1 NA TRBD2 TRBV7-9
TGTGCCAGTAGTATAGATCTGGCTAGCCGTGAGACCCAGTACTTC CASSIDLASRETQYF TRBJ2-5 NA NA TRBV19